Presented here are 29 T cell receptor beta chains from one specimen sequenced in a study of CD8 T cells in ankylosing spondylitis. Study-wide findings and caveats: Ankylosing spondylitis blood appeared to carry a characteristic TCR beta motif of several highly homologous variants.

TCRdb recomputed calls from the 5' RACE reads with MiXCR, one row per CDR3 protein. The sample lists fewer than 250,000 distinct CDR3 sequences, around 16% occurring once. These TCRs are of unknown antigen specificity. The sample consisted of blood, either unsorted or a sorted T cell fraction (not recorded which). Receptors originate from a male donor with ankylosing spondylitis.

The CDR3, as DNA: TGTGCCAGCAGCGTAGATGGGGCGGCCACTGAAGCTTTCTTT. Residues: CASSVDGAATEAFF. The chain couples TRBV9 to TRBJ1-1; tentative D call: TRBD1 (5 bases). CDR1 is SGDLS and CDR2 is YYNGEE in the germline V gene. The CDR3 consists of 14 residues. Trimming removed 0 bases from V and 4 bases from J, with 10 bases in between.

The V gene is TRBV4-1, the J gene TRBJ1-2, with D uncertain. The CDR3 is made up of 15 amino acids. Germline V gives CDR1 MGHRA, CDR2 YSYEKL. Deletions cut 1 base from V and 0 bases from J, with 9 bases between. In DNA form, the CDR3 reads TGCGCCAGCAGCCAAGTGAAGACAACTAACTATGGCTACACCTTC. This codes for CASSQVKTTNYGYTF.

The chain joins TRBV6-2 or TRBV6-3 to TRBJ2-7; D remains unclear. Germline V CDR1 and CDR2: MNHEY, SVGEGT. Between the trimmed V and J ends, which lost 6 bases and 5 bases, there was a span of 14 bases. This CDR3 contains 13 residues. The CDR3 spells CASSPFGTHEQYF. Written as DNA, the CDR3 is TGTGCCAGCAGCCCCTTTGGCACGCACGAGCAGTACTTC.

J is TRBJ2-2 and V is TRBV28; D is unclear. V shed 3 bases and J shed 6 bases, with 8 bases lying between them. The CDR3 is made up of 13 amino acids. Per germline, CDR1 MDHEN and CDR2 SYDVKM. CDR3 in amino acids: CASSFRLAGELFF. The CDR3 DNA follows: TGTGCCAGCAGTTTCCGTCTCGCCGGGGAGCTGTTTTTT. The full variable domain, completed using reference TRBV28 and TRBJ2-2, is DVKVTQSSRYLVKRTGEKVFLECVQDMDHENMFWYRQDPGLGLRLIYFSYDVKMKEKGDIPEGYSVSREKKERFSLILESASTNQTSMYLCASSFRLAGELFFGEGSRLTVL.

This clonotype was seen a handful of times. V usage is TRBV29-1 and J usage is TRBJ2-2; 7 bases agree with TRBD1. The V gene's germline CDR1 is SQVTM and CDR2 ANQGSEA. The CDR3 sequence is 13 residues long. V lost 4 bases to trimming and J lost 5 bases; unmatched junction nucleotides: 4. CDR3 in amino acids: CSVVRDSTGELFF. The CDR3 region has the DNA TGCAGCGTTGTTAGGGACAGTACCGGGGAGCTGTTTTTT.

This clonotype was detected only a few times. This sequence joins TRBV13 and TRBJ1-2; TRBD1 matches 8 bases. Germline CDR1 is PRHDT and CDR2 is FYEKMQ (reference sequence). CDR3 length equals 15 residues. V gave up 5 bases and J gave up 8 bases; unmatched junction bases: 13. The CDR3 spells CASSPGTGPLRGYTF. The CDR3 DNA sequence: TGTGCCAGCAGCCCCGGGACAGGCCCTCTCCGGGGCTACACCTTC. The whole variable domain, remainder taken from reference TRBV13 and TRBJ1-2, is AAGVIQSPRHLIKEKRETATLKCYPIPRHDTVYWYQQGPGQDPQFLISFYEKMQSDKGSIPDRFSAQQFSDYHSELNMSSLELGDSALYFCASSPGTGPLRGYTFGSGTRLTVV.

This chain uses TRBV27 with TRBJ2-7; possibly TRBD1 for D (6 bases). V was shortened by 0 bases and J by 3 bases, with 9 bases between the two germline ends. The CDR3 sequence is 14 residues long. Germline V gives CDR1 MNHEY, CDR2 SMNVEV (reference sequence). The CDR3 bases are TGTGCCAGCAGTTTATCCGCAGGGGTCTACGAGCAGTACTTC. Its translation is CASSLSAGVYEQYF.

There are many counts of this clonotype. This rearrangement joins TRBV11-2 to TRBJ2-1; D not resolved. From germline, CDR1 is SGHAT and CDR2 FQNNGV. Trimming left V 1 base short and J 2 bases short, with 12 bases between. This CDR3 region has 16 residues. The CDR3 reads CASSLGRYHPYNEQFF. The CDR3 DNA reads TGTGCCAGCAGCTTAGGTCGATATCACCCCTACAATGAGCAGTTCTTC.

This clonotype was seen a handful of times. The genes are TRBV2 and TRBJ2-2; 7 positions agree with TRBD1. After removal of 5 bases from V and 6 bases from J, the junction contained 6 bases not matched to a gene. The CDR3 loop spans 14 amino acids. Germline CDR1 SNHLY, CDR2 FYNNEI. The CDR3 nucleotides are TGTGCCAGCAGTACAGGGGAGTCGTCCGGGGAGCTGTTTTTT. Amino acids: CASSTGESSGELFF. The whole variable domain, remainder taken from reference TRBV2 and TRBJ2-2, is EPEVTQTPSHQVTQMGQEVILRCVPISNHLYFYWYRQILGQKVEFLVSFYNNEISEKSEIFDDQFSVERPDGSNFTLKIRSTKLEDSAMYFCASSTGESSGELFFGEGSRLTVL.

This rearrangement joins TRBV6-5 to TRBJ1-5; D is unresolved. The germline V gene encodes CDR1 MNHEY and CDR2 SVGAGI. Trimming removed 4 bases at V and 10 bases at J, with 14 bases between. This CDR3 contains 13 residues. The CDR3 loop is CASSLTVWEPQHF. CDR3 coding DNA: TGTGCCAGCAGTTTGACCGTTTGGGAACCCCAGCATTTT.

V and J are TRBV28 and TRBJ1-1; D is perhaps TRBD1 (5 bases). Germline V gene data show CDR1 as MDHEN and CDR2 as SYDVKM. CDR3 length equals 11 residues. Deletions cut 7 bases from V and 5 bases from J, with 8 bases between. This CDR3 reads CASTRGTEAFF. For the CDR3, the DNA is TGTGCCAGCACCCGGGGGACTGAAGCTTTCTTT.

At least ten counts were recorded for this clonotype. V usage is TRBV29-1 and J usage is TRBJ2-7; TRBD1 is a possible D gene (7 bases). This CDR3 has 14 amino acids. Germline V gene data show CDR1 as SQVTM and CDR2 as ANQGSEA. V was cut by 1 base and J by 0 bases, with 10 bases left in between. This CDR3 reads CSVEGQGGSYEQYF. DNA for the CDR3: TGCAGCGTTGAAGGGCAGGGGGGCTCCTACGAGCAGTACTTC.

In this sample, this clonotype turned up a few times. This chain uses TRBV12-3 or TRBV12-4 with TRBJ2-3, with 9 bases identical to TRBD2. The CDR3 covers 14 residues. Unmatched junction bases numbered 3, after V lost 3 bases and J lost 5 bases. The CDR3 DNA follows: TGTGCCAGCAGTTTCGCGGGGGGGCGAGATACGCAGTATTTT. As protein: CASSFAGGRDTQYF.

This sequence joins TRBV7-9 and TRBJ1-2; maybe TRBD1 (6 bases). Germline V gives CDR1 SEHNR, CDR2 FQNEAQ (reference sequence). Between the trimmed V and J ends, which lost 6 bases and 4 bases, there was a span of 21 bases. This CDR3 has 16 amino acids. CDR3 coding DNA: TGTGCCAGCAGTTTCATAGAGAACAGGGAGACCTATGGCTACACCTTC. Its protein is CASSFIENRETYGYTF.

The V gene is TRBV7-9, the J gene TRBJ2-7; tentatively, D is TRBD2 (7 bases). The germline V gene encodes CDR1 SEHNR and CDR2 FQNEAQ (reference sequence). Trimming pared 5 bases from V and 7 bases from J, leaving 15 bases between. The CDR3 has 13 residues. The CDR3 sequence is CASSPPGGLEQYF. CDR3 nucleotides: TGTGCCAGCAGCCCCCCCGGGGGGCTGGAGCAGTACTTC.

In this sample, this clonotype turned up once. The chain is built from TRBV27 and TRBJ1-1; a possible D gene is TRBD1 (6 bases). Germline loops: CDR1 MNHEY, CDR2 SMNVEV (reference sequence). Trimming shortened V by 0 bases and J by 1 base, and 9 bases separated the two germline ends. There are 15 residues in the CDR3. This CDR3 is CASSLSWGANTEAFF. The CDR3 DNA reads as TGTGCCAGCAGTTTATCGTGGGGGGCGAACACTGAAGCTTTCTTT.

This clonotype has a handful of counts. This chain uses TRBV9 with TRBJ1-4, with TRBD1 as a possible D gene (5 bases). This CDR3 is 13 amino acids long. V was clipped by 5 bases and J by 7 bases, with 12 bases between them. Germline loops: CDR1 SGDLS, CDR2 YYNGEE. The CDR3 reads CASRAAQGEKLFF. CDR3 nucleotides: TGTGCCAGCAGAGCCGCCCAGGGTGAAAAACTGTTTTTT.

The chain joins TRBV3-1 to TRBJ2-5; 8 bases match TRBD1. Germline loops: CDR1 LGHDT, CDR2 YNNKEL (reference sequence). J lost 1 base, V lost 7 bases, and 5 bases had no gene match. The CDR3 is 14 amino acids. For the CDR3, the DNA is TGTGCCAGCACAAGGACAGGGCCCCAAGAGACCCAGTACTTC. Its translation: CASTRTGPQETQYF.

The table lists this clonotype with many counts. The chain uses TRBV7-8 and TRBJ1-1; TRBD1 might be the D (5 bases). The germline V gene encodes CDR1 SGHVS and CDR2 FQNEAQ. The V end was cut by 3 bases, the J end by 11 bases, with 16 bases between. CDR3 length: 13 amino acids. CDR3 sequence: CASSLTRGGGAFF. In DNA, the CDR3 is TGTGCCAGCAGCTTGACTCGGGGCGGAGGGGCTTTCTTT.

V and J are TRBV7-3 and TRBJ1-1; D unresolved. The V end was cut by 5 bases, the J end by 3 bases, with 10 bases between. Germline-derived CDR1 and CDR2 are SGHTA and FQGTGA. This CDR3 spans 13 amino acids. CDR3 region: CASSVETDTEAFF. DNA of the CDR3: TGTGCCAGCAGCGTCGAAACGGACACTGAAGCTTTCTTT.

The chain has TRBV12-3 or TRBV12-4 and TRBJ2-5, with D uncertain. V lost 1 base to trimming and J lost 2 bases, with 17 bases between them. The CDR3 loop spans 17 amino acids. The CDR3 loop is CASSLVSTELNQETQYF. The CDR3 DNA follows: TGTGCCAGCAGTTTAGTCTCTACCGAACTTAATCAAGAGACCCAGTACTTC.

This clonotype was counted once. The chain has TRBV7-8 and TRBJ1-5; D unresolved. V lost 4 bases to trimming and J lost 3 bases, with 22 bases between them. Germline V CDR1 and CDR2: SGHVS, FQNEAQ. This CDR3 has 18 residues. Here the CDR3 reads CASSSDRTGFNFNQPQHF. The DNA for the CDR3 is TGTGCCAGCAGCTCAGACCGGACTGGATTCAATTTCAATCAGCCCCAGCATTTT. The complete variable domain, with remaining parts taken from reference TRBV7-8 and TRBJ1-5, reads GAGVSQSPRYKVAKRGQDVALRCDPISGHVSLFWYQQALGQGPEFLTYFQNEAQLDKSGLPSDRFFAERPEGSVSTLKIQRTQQEDSAVYLCASSSDRTGFNFNQPQHFGDGTRLSIL.

This chain joins TRBV25-1 and TRBJ1-1; TRBD1 agrees at 7 bases. The CDR3 covers 15 residues. Germline CDR1 and CDR2: MGHDK and SYGVNS. The J segment lost 5 bases and the V segment lost 10 bases, leaving 16 bases of the junction unmatched. CDR3: CATPSPGQSGTEAFF. As DNA, the CDR3 is TGTGCCACACCGTCTCCGGGACAGAGTGGGACTGAAGCTTTCTTT.

This clonotype occurred many times. The chain uses TRBV12-3 or TRBV12-4 and TRBJ1-1; TRBD1 might be the D (6 bases). The CDR3 length is 13 residues. The V end was cut by 7 bases, the J end by 0 bases, with 9 bases between. The CDR3: CASMQGMNTEAFF. CDR3 nucleotide sequence: TGTGCCAGCATGCAGGGGATGAACACTGAAGCTTTCTTT.

This clonotype was recorded once. V and J are TRBV18 and TRBJ2-7, with D perhaps matching TRBD1 (7 bases). Germline V lookup: CDR1 KGHSH, CDR2 LQKENI. The CDR3 extends over 12 amino acids. V was trimmed by 11 bases and J by 0 bases, leaving 11 bases between them. This chain's CDR3 is CAGRGDSYEQYF. CDR3 DNA sequence: TGTGCCGGCAGGGGGGACTCCTACGAGCAGTACTTC.

In its sample, this clonotype was seen many times. This chain uses TRBV12-3 or TRBV12-4 with TRBJ2-7, with unresolved D. Trimming shortened V by 6 bases and J by 2 bases, and 11 bases separated the two germline ends. This CDR3 is built from 13 residues. The CDR3 region is CASSDDETYEQYF. CDR3 in DNA: TGTGCCAGCAGCGATGACGAAACCTACGAGCAGTACTTC.

This clonotype was recorded at least ten times. The chain has TRBV12-3 or TRBV12-4 and TRBJ2-1; D unresolved. Trimming left V 2 bases short and J 8 bases short, with 16 bases between. This CDR3 has 15 residues. The DNA of the CDR3 is TGTGCCAGCAGTTTACAGCTGGGCGGCGGCTATGAGCAGTTCTTC. This sequence encodes CASSLQLGGGYEQFF.

This clonotype has only a few counts. The chain is built from TRBV4-1 and TRBJ2-1; TRBD2 aligns across 7 bases. Trimming cost V 7 bases and J 1 base; bases outside gene matches: 13. The CDR3 extends over 17 amino acids. Per germline, CDR1 MGHRA and CDR2 YSYEKL. CDR3 in amino acids: CASTPSGLGGSYNEQFF. The CDR3 DNA is TGCGCCAGCACCCCTAGCGGTCTCGGAGGATCCTACAATGAGCAGTTCTTC.

This clonotype was detected a few times. V usage is TRBV9 and J usage is TRBJ2-1; D may be TRBD2 (7 bases). Trimming left V 0 bases short and J 5 bases short, with 12 bases between. CDR3 length equals 15 residues. CDR1 is SGDLS, CDR2 YYNGEE, per germline. The CDR3 loop reads CASSVEGEGDNEQFF. In nucleotides, the CDR3 is TGTGCCAGCAGCGTAGAAGGGGAGGGGGACAATGAGCAGTTCTTC.